The 28 T cell receptor beta chains in this list originate from one sample, sequenced in a study of cytomegalovirus exposure and HLA in healthy donors. PCR employed 60 Vbeta and 13 Jbeta primers. Using immunoSEQ multiplex PCR, the repertoire was profiled, and TCRdb retains in-frame clones only, with some absent. This sample's table has 96,000 or so clones. Material for sequencing was PBMCs. These receptors were collected from a young woman in good health and CMV-seronegative.

The J gene is TRBJ1-4, the V gene TRBV29-1; D is unresolved. There are 15 residues in the CDR3. Trimming took off 2 bases at V and 5 bases at J, with 15 bases between the two ends. Germline V gives CDR1 SQVTM, CDR2 ANQGSEA. CDR3 in amino acids: CSVELSGLQNEKLFF. The CDR3 DNA follows: TGCAGCGTTGAACTCTCAGGACTGCAGAATGAAAAACTGTTTTTT.

This sequence joins TRBV7-2 and TRBJ1-2, with D perhaps matching TRBD1 (6 bases). Germline V gene sequence: CDR1 SGHTA, CDR2 FQGNSA. V was pared by 2 bases and J by 2 bases, with 9 bases between. CDR3 length: 14 residues. CDR3 protein: CASSLRGTNYGYTF. CDR3 sequence (DNA): TGTGCCAGCAGCTTAAGGGGGACAAACTATGGCTACACCTTC.

The chain recombines TRBV5-1 with TRBJ1-3, with 9 bases matching TRBD1. Germline CDR1 is SGHRS and CDR2 is YFSETQ. V lost 2 bases and J lost 0; bases outside the gene matches: 9. The CDR3 has 18 residues. Written as DNA, the CDR3 is TGCGCCAGCAGCTTTGAAACAGGGGGCTCCTACTCTGGAAACACCATATATTTT. Protein product: CASSFETGGSYSGNTIYF. Drawing the rest from reference TRBV5-1 and TRBJ1-3, the complete variable domain is KAGVTQTPRYLIKTRGQQVTLSCSPISGHRSVSWYQQTPGQGLQFLFEYFSETQRNKGNFPGRFSGRQFSNSRSEMNVSTLELGDSALYLCASSFETGGSYSGNTIYFGEGSWLTVV.

The chain has TRBV6-5 and TRBJ2-1, with a possible D match to TRBD1 (6 bases). This CDR3 is 11 amino acids long. Germline V gene sequence: CDR1 MNHEY, CDR2 SVGAGI. Trimming cost V 6 bases and J 10 bases, with 10 bases left between them. DNA of the CDR3: TGTGCCAGCAGGACCGGGACAGAGCAGTTCTTC. It encodes CASRTGTEQFF.

CDR3 protein: CAISEIAGELYEQYF. CDR3 bases: TGTGCCATCAGTGAGATTGCGGGGGAGTTGTACGAGCAGTACTTC. V usage is TRBV10-3 and J usage is TRBJ2-5; 7 bases fit TRBD2. The J call may be incorrect, as the DNA end agrees better with TRBJ2-7. The CDR3 spans 15 residues. Germline loops: CDR1 ENHRY, CDR2 SYGVKD.

The genes are TRBV5-1 and TRBJ2-7, with TRBD1 matching over 7 bases. CDR1 SGHRS and CDR2 YFSETQ come from the germline V gene. This CDR3 comprises 15 residues. Trimming removed 4 bases from V and 4 bases from J; junction bases left unmatched: 11. The CDR3 region has the DNA TGCGCCAGCAGCACGCAGGGGGACCCTTCATACGAGCAGTACTTC. This translates into CASSTQGDPSYEQYF.

This rearrangement joins TRBV7-9 to TRBJ1-1; D call uncertain. This CDR3 spans 13 amino acids. Trimming pared 0 bases from V and 7 bases from J, leaving 9 bases between. The germline V gene has CDR1 SEHNR and CDR2 FQNEAQ (reference sequence). The CDR3 sequence is CASSLAAGIEAFF. The CDR3 nucleotides are TGTGCCAGCAGCTTAGCGGCGGGGATTGAAGCTTTCTTT.

The chain carries TRBV7-3 and TRBJ1-4, with TRBD1 identical over 8 bases. This CDR3 region has 19 residues. J was trimmed by 8 bases and V by 2 bases; bases with no gene match: 19. Germline assignment: CDR1 SGHTA and CDR2 FQGTGA. The CDR3 coding sequence is TGTGCCAGCAGCTTAGGTTTTTTGGGGAGCAGGGGGCACAGAGAAAAACTGTTTTTT. It codes for CASSLGFLGSRGHREKLFF.

This chain uses TRBV5-6 with TRBJ1-1; 9 nucleotides agree with TRBD1. V dropped 3 bases and J dropped 1; count of bases not matched to a gene: 4. Germline V lookup: CDR1 SGHDT, CDR2 YYEEEE. CDR3 length: 15 amino acids. The CDR3, as DNA: TGTGCCAGCAGCTATGAACAGGGGGCGAACACTGAAGCTTTCTTT. Its protein product is CASSYEQGANTEAFF.

The chain combines TRBV6-1 with TRBJ1-2; 7 nucleotides match TRBD1. The V gene end was trimmed by 2 bases and the J gene end by 5 bases; junction bases not matched to a gene: 8. The CDR3 is made up of 15 amino acids. CDR1 is MNHNS and CDR2 is SASEGT in the germline V gene. The CDR3 DNA sequence: TGTGCCAGCAGTGAAAGGGACAGTGGAGGATATGGCTACACCTTC. It specifies CASSERDSGGYGYTF.

The V call is TRBV29-1, the J call TRBJ2-2, with 9 bases aligning to TRBD2. The ends lost 1 base at V and 4 bases at J; junction bases unmatched: 10. CDR1 and CDR2 from the germline V gene are SQVTM and ANQGSEA. The CDR3 spans 17 residues. CDR3 sequence: CSVEGGFGRGGTGELFF. CDR3 bases: TGCAGCGTTGAAGGGGGGTTTGGGCGGGGGGGCACCGGGGAGCTGTTTTTT.

The chain combines TRBV18 with TRBJ1-1, with D maybe TRBD1 (5 bases). The germline V gene encodes CDR1 KGHSH and CDR2 LQKENI. The CDR3 covers 15 residues. Trimming pared 2 bases from V and 1 base from J, leaving 11 bases between. The CDR3 DNA reads TGTGCCAGCTCACCATCCGACACAGGGAACACTGAAGCTTTCTTT. Protein: CASSPSDTGNTEAFF.

This chain links TRBV4-1 with TRBJ2-5; the match to TRBD2 covers 7 bases. V lost 1 base to trimming and J lost 4 bases; unmatched junction nucleotides: 9. This CDR3 has 16 amino acids. Germline values: CDR1 MGHRA, CDR2 YSYEKL. CDR3 residues: CASSQGVGRGGETQYF. CDR3 DNA: TGCGCCAGCAGCCAAGGGGTAGGGAGGGGCGGAGAGACCCAGTACTTC.

This chain uses TRBV7-3 with TRBJ2-2; 7 bases line up with TRBD2. The trim removed 1 base at V and 1 base at J, leaving 3 bases unmatched. The CDR3 extends over 16 amino acids. Germline CDR1 and CDR2: SGHTA and FQGTGA. CDR3 sequence (DNA): TGTGCCAGCAGCTTAAACCCTAGCGGGAACACCGGGGAGCTGTTTTTT. This sequence encodes CASSLNPSGNTGELFF. Full variable domain (missing parts from reference TRBV7-3 and TRBJ2-2): GAGVSQTPSNKVTEKGKYVELRCDPISGHTALYWYRQSLGQGPEFLIYFQGTGAADDSGLPNDRFFAVRPEGSVSTLKIQRTERGDSAVYLCASSLNPSGNTGELFFGEGSRLTVL.

The genes are TRBV5-6 and TRBJ1-2; D is undetermined. CDR3 length: 12 residues. The germline CDR1 and CDR2 sequences are SGHDT and YYEEEE. Trimming stripped 3 bases from V and 8 bases from J, with 11 bases between. The CDR3 nucleotides are TGTGCCAGCAGCTCGGGAGTCTTGGGCTACACCTTC. Protein product: CASSSGVLGYTF.

The chain employs TRBV4-1 and TRBJ1-1; 7 bases are a match to TRBD1. Germline V gene sequence: CDR1 MGHRA, CDR2 YSYEKL. V trimming: 1 base; J trimming: 1 base; junction bases outside the gene matches: 3. The length of the CDR3 is 15 residues. The CDR3 spells CASSQVDRENTEAFF. DNA for the CDR3: TGCGCCAGCAGCCAAGTCGACAGGGAGAACACTGAAGCTTTCTTT.

The chain uses TRBV25-1 and TRBJ2-2; D is ambiguous. CDR1 and CDR2 (germline): MGHDK, SYGVNS. This CDR3 comprises 14 residues. V lost 5 bases and J 5 bases, leaving 12 bases between the germline ends. The CDR3 DNA reads as TGTGCCAGCAGTCTCTCCGATCGGACCGGGGAGCTGTTTTTT. This sequence encodes CASSLSDRTGELFF. The full variable domain, completed using reference TRBV25-1 and TRBJ2-2, is EADIYQTPRYLVIGTGKKITLECSQTMGHDKMYWYQQDPGMELHLIHYSYGVNSTEKGDLSSESTVSRIRTEHFPLTLESARPSHTSQYLCASSLSDRTGELFFGEGSRLTVL.

For this clone: Relative to the germline gene, one junction end is altered; a read error may explain this. The genes are TRBV4-2 and TRBJ1-1; 7 bases map to TRBD1. The CDR3 has 14 residues. Germline CDR1 and CDR2: LGHNA and YNFKEQ. The CDR3 region is CASSLPTGNAEAFF. CDR3 coding DNA: TGTGCCAGCAGCCTCCCGACAGGGAACGCTGAAGCTTTCTTT.

A note on this clone: Other DNA sequences within the sample encode an identical CDR3. This rearrangement joins TRBV27 to TRBJ1-1; D unclear. Trimming took off 2 bases at V and 2 bases at J, with 12 bases between the two ends. Germline V gives CDR1 MNHEY, CDR2 SMNVEV (reference sequence). CDR3 length: 15 residues. CDR3 region: CASSLRGGPNTEAFF. As DNA, the CDR3 is TGTGCCAGCAGTTTACGGGGAGGTCCTAACACTGAAGCTTTCTTT.

The chain is built from TRBV27 and TRBJ2-7; 9 nucleotides match TRBD1. The germline V gene encodes CDR1 MNHEY and CDR2 SMNVEV (reference sequence). With V trimmed by 5 bases and J by 3 bases, 5 bases remained unmatched. The CDR3 length is 14 residues. As DNA, the CDR3 is TGTGCCAGCAGTAGGGGGACAGGGTACTACGAGCAGTACTTC. Amino acid sequence: CASSRGTGYYEQYF.

This rearrangement joins TRBV6-5 to TRBJ1-2; 9 bases match TRBD1. There are 14 residues in the CDR3. Germline CDR1 is MNHEY and CDR2 is SVGAGI. V trimming: 7 bases; J trimming: 4 bases; junction bases outside the gene matches: 7. The CDR3: CASISGQGSYGYTF. The CDR3 DNA reads TGTGCCAGCATCTCGGGACAGGGAAGCTATGGCTACACCTTC.

The chain carries TRBV13 and TRBJ1-2; TRBD1 matches 8 bases. V was clipped by 5 bases and J by 1 base; unmatched bases: 6. The length of the CDR3 is 15 residues. The germline V gene encodes CDR1 PRHDT and CDR2 FYEKMQ (reference sequence). The CDR3 sequence: CASSPRGTGNYGYTF. The CDR3 DNA sequence: TGTGCCAGCAGCCCCCGGGGGACAGGTAACTATGGCTACACCTTC.

The gene calls are TRBV28 and TRBJ2-3, with D perhaps matching TRBD1 (6 bases). The CDR3 has 15 amino acids. The germline V and J ends were trimmed by 6 bases and 4 bases, with 17 bases remaining between them. In germline, CDR1 is MDHEN, CDR2 SYDVKM. This CDR3 reads CASRKTGTVADTQYF. The DNA of the CDR3 is TGTGCCAGCAGAAAAACAGGGACGGTGGCAGATACGCAGTATTTT.

The chain uses TRBV11-3 and TRBJ2-1, with TRBD1 identical over 9 bases. The CDR3 is 15 residues long. V lost 4 bases and J lost 6; bases outside the gene matches: 7. The germline CDR1 and CDR2 sequences are SGHNT and YENEEA. Written as DNA, the CDR3 is TGTGCCAGCAGCTCCCATGAGACAGGGGGCAATGAGCAGTTCTTC. Its translation is CASSSHETGGNEQFF.

V is TRBV19 and J is TRBJ1-5, with D maybe TRBD1 (6 bases). CDR3 length: 17 residues. Per germline, CDR1 LNHDA and CDR2 SQIVND (reference sequence). V was shortened by 0 bases and J by 2 bases, with 14 bases between the two germline ends. This CDR3 is CASSIDQTGRRNQPQHF. The CDR3 nucleotides read TGTGCCAGTAGTATAGACCAAACAGGGAGACGCAATCAGCCCCAGCATTTT.

This chain uses TRBV5-1 with TRBJ2-1; 7 bases are a match to TRBD2. Germline assignment: CDR1 SGHRS and CDR2 YFSETQ. Trimming removed 0 bases from V and 0 bases from J; junction bases left unmatched: 0. The CDR3 length is 15 residues. The CDR3 nucleotides read TGCGCCAGCAGCTTGGGCGGGGGCTCCTACAATGAGCAGTTCTTC. It codes for CASSLGGGSYNEQFF. Supplemented by reference TRBV5-1 and TRBJ2-1, the full variable domain reads KAGVTQTPRYLIKTRGQQVTLSCSPISGHRSVSWYQQTPGQGLQFLFEYFSETQRNKGNFPGRFSGRQFSNSRSEMNVSTLELGDSALYLCASSLGGGSYNEQFFGPGTRLTVL.

The rearrangement joins TRBV6-5 to TRBJ1-1; D possibly corresponds to TRBD1 (5 bases). Looked up from germline, CDR1 is MNHEY and CDR2 is SVGAGI. Between the trimmed V and J ends, which lost 0 bases and 5 bases, there was a span of 7 bases. The CDR3 loop spans 13 amino acids. The CDR3 reads CASSYSQGTEAFF. CDR3 in DNA: TGTGCCAGCAGTTACTCGCAGGGTACTGAAGCTTTCTTT.

The chain uses TRBV27 and TRBJ1-1, with a weak D call TRBD1 (5 bases). The germline V gene has CDR1 MNHEY and CDR2 SMNVEV (reference sequence). The V gene lost 4 bases and the J gene lost 2 bases, with 14 bases spanning the gap. The CDR3 extends over 15 amino acids. The CDR3 DNA reads as TGTGCCAGCAGTTCGAACAGGCGTCGAAACACTGAAGCTTTCTTT. It translates to CASSSNRRRNTEAFF.